The rows below give T cell receptor beta chains drawn from one sample of a study of response to subunit inactivated influenza vaccine. TCRdb processed the RT-PCR reads anew with MiXCR; each CDR3 protein has one entry. The repertoire has about 500,000 distinct CDR3 sequences, approximately 7.8% of them found once; the top ten carry under 15%. This material consisted of PBMCs from blood, taken around 25 months after vaccination. All receptors come from a man aged 50-75 years who received an inactivated influenza vaccine. Each CDR3 is given with its conserved first and last residue. The D gene is left open where the match is weak. Some rows have no size entry. The others give once, few or many, or a class for an expanded clone.

j_call cdr3_length d_call v_call clone_size cdr3_nt cdr3_aa
TRBJ1-6 16 - TRBV20-1 - TGCAGTGCCATGGCCCAGGGGTTTGTCTATAATTCACCCCTCCACTTT CSAMAQGFVYNSPLHF
TRBJ2-3 17 TRBD2 TRBV5-1 many TGCGCCAGCAGCCACGGTCTGACTAGCGGGGGTACAGATACGCAGTATTTT CASSHGLTSGGTDTQYF
TRBJ1-1 14 - TRBV7-9 many TGTGCCAGCAGCATACAGGGTTTGGCCACTGAAGCTTTCTTT CASSIQGLATEAFF
TRBJ2-7 12 TRBD1 TRBV29-1 many TGCAGCGCCTGGGACAGGGCCGACGAGCAGTACTTC CSAWDRADEQYF
TRBJ1-4 12 - TRBV7-9 many TGTGCCAGCAGCCCACTAGGGGAAAAACTGTTTTTT CASSPLGEKLFF
TRBJ2-7 14 TRBD1 TRBV12-3/TRBV12-4 - TGTGCCAGCAGGGGGACAGGGGACTTCTACGAGCAGTACTTC CASRGTGDFYEQYF
TRBJ1-2 15 - TRBV14 few TGTGCCAGCAGCCGGGGACGCCTGAAGGACTATGGCTACACCTTC CASSRGRLKDYGYTF
TRBJ2-1 13 - TRBV18 - TGTGCCAGCTCACCGGGAGTGGGGAATGAGCAGTTCTTC CASSPGVGNEQFF
TRBJ2-7 12 TRBD2 TRBV5-1 few TGCGCCAGCCGACTAGCGGGAGACGAGCAGTACTTC CASRLAGDEQYF
TRBJ1-1 13 - TRBV16 few TGTGCCAGCAGCCAGTCCGCAGGGGCTGAAGCTTTCTTT CASSQSAGAEAFF
TRBJ2-7 13 - TRBV7-2 many TGTGCCAGCAGCTTAACAGGGCGCTACGAGCAGTACTTC CASSLTGRYEQYF